Each of the 23 T cell receptor beta chains below was sequenced from the same sample in a study of blood T cell repertoires in COVID-19. Clones were sequenced by immunoSEQ multiplex PCR, and TCRdb holds only the in-frame ones, with some missing. In the table there are 300,000 or so clones, almost 90% of which are singletons. Sequencing was performed on peripheral blood. The source of these receptors is a woman aged 30 to 39 with COVID-19, enrolled during active disease.

The J gene is TRBJ1-1, the V gene TRBV30; D not certain. Germline lookup yields CDR1 GTSNPN and CDR2 SVGIG (reference sequence). This CDR3 spans 13 amino acids. The V and J ends lost 3 bases and 3 bases respectively, with 11 bases between them. DNA for the CDR3: TGTGCCTGGAGGGAAGCCGCGGACACTGAAGCTTTCTTT. This translates into CAWREAADTEAFF. Variable domain in full (rest from reference TRBV30 and TRBJ1-1): SQTIHQWPATLVQPVGSPLSLECTVEGTSNPNLYWYRQAAGRGLQLLFYSVGIGQISSEVPQNLSASRPQDRQFILSSKKLLLSDSGFYLCAWREAADTEAFFGQGTRLTVV.

The chain recombines TRBV5-4 with TRBJ2-1; 9 bases are shared with TRBD2. Germline V lookup: CDR1 SGHNT, CDR2 YYREEE (reference sequence). V lost 0 bases to trimming and J lost 4 bases; unmatched junction nucleotides: 2. The CDR3 sequence is 15 residues long. CDR3 sequence reads: CASSLGLAVYNEQFF. CDR3 nucleotides: TGTGCCAGCAGCTTGGGACTAGCGGTATACAATGAGCAGTTCTTC.

The V and J genes are TRBV5-1 and TRBJ2-7, with 11 positions matching TRBD2. This CDR3 contains 17 residues. Germline CDR1 reads SGHRS; CDR2 reads YFSETQ. The V segment lost 4 bases and the J segment 7 bases; nucleotides outside the gene matches: 16. The CDR3 DNA sequence: TGCGCCAGCAGCCCGCCCGGGACTAGCGGTATGAGAGGGGAGCAGTACTTC. It is translated as CASSPPGTSGMRGEQYF.

This clone was observed once. CDR3 in amino acids: CATSIVVAGESEQFF. The CDR3 DNA follows: TGTGCCACCAGCATCGTTGTAGCGGGAGAGAGTGAGCAGTTCTTC. The chain combines TRBV15 with TRBJ2-1, with TRBD2 identical over 9 bases. The CDR3 has 15 residues. V dropped 4 bases and J dropped 9; count of bases not matched to a gene: 10. CDR1 LNHNV and CDR2 YYDKDF come from the germline V gene (reference sequence).

The rearrangement uses TRBV2 and TRBJ1-2; 7 bases match TRBD1. The CDR3 is 12 residues long. The V and J ends lost 6 bases and 8 bases, in that order; junction bases with no gene match: 6. Germline CDR1 reads SNHLY; CDR2 reads FYNNEI. The CDR3 DNA follows: TGTGCCAGCAGGGAACAGGGGTCCGGCTACACCTTC. As protein: CASREQGSGYTF.

The CDR3 protein is CASSPRTSGVTDTQYF. CDR3 coding DNA: TGTGCCAGCAGCCCACGGACTAGCGGGGTGACAGATACGCAGTATTTT. The chain joins TRBV7-8 to TRBJ2-3, with 12 bases identical to TRBD2. The CDR3 loop spans 16 amino acids. Trimming took 5 bases from V and 3 from J; bases not matched to a gene: 6. Germline V gene data show CDR1 as SGHVS and CDR2 as FQNEAQ. Supplemented by reference TRBV7-8 and TRBJ2-3, the full variable domain reads GAGVSQSPRYKVAKRGQDVALRCDPISGHVSLFWYQQALGQGPEFLTYFQNEAQLDKSGLPSDRFFAERPEGSVSTLKIQRTQQEDSAVYLCASSPRTSGVTDTQYFGPGTRLTVL.

The chain recombines TRBV30 with TRBJ2-1; 7 bases are a match to TRBD2. This CDR3 is 12 amino acids long. The trim removed 4 bases at V and 4 bases at J, leaving 1 base unmatched. Looked up from germline, CDR1 is GTSNPN and CDR2 is SVGIG (reference sequence). The CDR3: CAWTGGYNEQFF. As DNA, the CDR3 is TGTGCCTGGACGGGGGGATACAATGAGCAGTTCTTC.

The chain employs TRBV27 and TRBJ1-1; D is uncertain. This CDR3 spans 13 amino acids. CDR1 MNHEY and CDR2 SMNVEV come from the germline V gene (reference sequence). V dropped 6 bases and J dropped 0 bases, with 8 bases sitting between them. CDR3 protein: CASRSGVNTEAFF. In DNA, the CDR3 is TGTGCCAGCAGGTCCGGGGTGAACACTGAAGCTTTCTTT.

V and J are TRBV15 and TRBJ2-1; 7 bases are a match to TRBD2. V shed 1 base and J 0 bases; nucleotides not matched to a gene: 3. The CDR3 is made up of 16 amino acids. Germline V gives CDR1 LNHNV, CDR2 YYDKDF (reference sequence). The CDR3 DNA follows: TGTGCCACCAGCAGAGGGGGGACTACCTCCTACAATGAGCAGTTCTTC. Amino acids: CATSRGGTTSYNEQFF.

This chain links TRBV19 with TRBJ1-5; 7 nucleotides align to TRBD1. The germline V gene has CDR1 LNHDA and CDR2 SQIVND (reference sequence). With V trimmed by 7 bases and J by 5 bases, 5 bases remained unmatched. The CDR3 consists of 13 residues. CDR3 nucleotide sequence: TGTGCCAGTATTGGAGGGGGCTATCAGCCCCAGCATTTT. Its translation is CASIGGGYQPQHF.

V is TRBV4-1 and J is TRBJ2-2; D is possibly TRBD2 (5 bases). This CDR3 comprises 13 residues. Trimming cost V 3 bases and J 6 bases, with 8 bases left between them. Looked up from germline, CDR1 is MGHRA and CDR2 is YSYEKL. The CDR3 DNA is TGCGCCAGCAGCCACCCCGGGGCCGGGGAGCTGTTTTTT. It translates to CASSHPGAGELFF.

The chain has TRBV7-9 and TRBJ2-4, with D maybe TRBD1 (5 bases). The CDR3 runs to 16 residues. V dropped 3 bases and J dropped 0 bases, with 12 bases sitting between them. CDR1 and CDR2 (germline): SEHNR, FQNEAQ (reference sequence). This CDR3 is CASSFATALAKNIQYF. The DNA for the CDR3 is TGTGCCAGCAGCTTCGCGACAGCTCTAGCCAAAAACATTCAGTACTTC.

The rearrangement links TRBV5-5 to TRBJ2-3; TRBD2 matches at 9 bases. The CDR3 has 14 amino acids. Germline V lookup: CDR1 SGHKS, CDR2 YYEKEE (reference sequence). J was trimmed by 5 bases and V by 5 bases; bases with no gene match: 6. This CDR3 is CASSSGGMGDTQYF. The CDR3 DNA is TGTGCCAGCAGTAGCGGGGGTATGGGAGATACGCAGTATTTT.

This clone was counted between two and nine times. The genes are TRBV27 and TRBJ1-4; possible D gene TRBD1, 6 bases. The CDR3 has 15 residues. The ends were cut back, 4 bases at V and 6 bases at J, with 15 bases in the middle. Per germline, CDR1 MNHEY and CDR2 SMNVEV (reference sequence). CDR3 loop: CASSSTGSWDEKLFF. CDR3 bases: TGTGCCAGCAGTTCAACAGGGAGCTGGGATGAAAAACTGTTTTTT.

This chain links TRBV7-9 with TRBJ1-1, with TRBD1 identical over 8 bases. The V gene end was trimmed by 5 bases and the J gene end by 6 bases; junction bases not matched to a gene: 8. This CDR3 spans 14 amino acids. CDR1 and CDR2 (germline): SEHNR, FQNEAQ (reference sequence). CDR3 sequence (DNA): TGTGCCAGCAGCCCCCCAGACAGGGGAGCTGAAGCTTTCTTT. Its translation: CASSPPDRGAEAFF. Looking up the rest from reference TRBV7-9 and TRBJ1-1 gives the full variable domain: DTGVSQNPRHKITKRGQNVTFRCDPISEHNRLYWYRQTLGQGPEFLTYFQNEAQLEKSRLLSDRFSAERPKGSFSTLEIQRTEQGDSAMYLCASSPPDRGAEAFFGQGTRLTVV.

This chain uses TRBV18 with TRBJ2-7, with a tentative D call TRBD2 (5 bases). This CDR3 region has 14 residues. Looked up from germline, CDR1 is KGHSH and CDR2 is LQKENI. V shed 0 bases and J shed 5 bases, with 11 bases lying between them. The CDR3 nucleotides read TGTGCCAGCTCACCACCAGGACTTTCCCACGAGCAGTACTTC. It codes for CASSPPGLSHEQYF.

The chain uses TRBV19 and TRBJ1-5; 10 nucleotides match TRBD1. Germline V gene data show CDR1 as LNHDA and CDR2 as SQIVND (reference sequence). This CDR3 comprises 15 residues. After removal of 3 bases from V and 6 bases from J, the junction contained 5 bases not matched to a gene. The CDR3 region is CASSITGQGVQPQHF. CDR3 sequence (DNA): TGTGCCAGTAGTATCACCGGACAGGGGGTTCAGCCCCAGCATTTT. Supplemented by reference TRBV19 and TRBJ1-5, the full variable domain reads DGGITQSPKYLFRKEGQNVTLSCEQNLNHDAMYWYRQDPGQGLRLIYYSQIVNDFQKGDIAEGYSVSREKKESFPLTVTSAQKNPTAFYLCASSITGQGVQPQHFGDGTRLSIL.

This chain joins TRBV3-1 (or the pseudogene TRBV3-2) and TRBJ2-1; perhaps TRBD1 as D (6 bases). V was shortened by 4 bases and J by 6 bases, with 13 bases between the two germline ends. The germline gives CDR1 LGHDT, CDR2 YNNKEL (reference sequence). The CDR3 is 14 residues long. This chain's CDR3 is CASSRQGTSNEQFF. Here the CDR3 DNA reads TGTGCCAGCAGCCGACAAGGGACAAGCAATGAGCAGTTCTTC.

The genes are TRBV14 and TRBJ2-5, with 8 bases identical to TRBD2. CDR3 length equals 15 residues. Per germline, CDR1 SGHDN and CDR2 FVKESK. J gave up 5 bases and V 4 bases, and 9 bases lay outside the gene matches. This chain's CDR3 is CASSLGREGRETQYF. As DNA, the CDR3 is TGTGCCAGCAGCCTCGGGAGGGAGGGGCGCGAGACCCAGTACTTC.

V and J are TRBV19 and TRBJ2-2, with D possibly being TRBD1 (7 bases). The CDR3 totals 15 residues. CDR1 is LNHDA and CDR2 is SQIVND in the germline V gene (reference sequence). The V and J ends lost 5 bases and 6 bases respectively, with 16 bases between them. The CDR3 DNA reads as TGTGCCAGTAGTGCAAGACAGGGAGGAGCCGGGGAGCTGTTTTTT. Translating gives CASSARQGGAGELFF.

This chain joins TRBV7-8 and TRBJ1-1; D unresolved. The CDR3 loop spans 15 amino acids. CDR1 and CDR2 from the germline V gene are SGHVS and FQNEAQ. Trimming took 1 base from V and 0 from J, leaving 9 bases between them. The CDR3 sequence is CASSLGRIMNTEAFF. CDR3 nucleotide sequence: TGTGCCAGCAGCTTAGGCAGAATCATGAACACTGAAGCTTTCTTT.

The chain links TRBV19 to TRBJ2-1, with 13 bases aligning to TRBD2. The V gene end was trimmed by 7 bases and the J gene end by 8 bases; junction bases not matched to a gene: 8. The germline CDR1 and CDR2 sequences are LNHDA and SQIVND (reference sequence). The CDR3 has 15 amino acids. The CDR3 DNA is TGTGCCAGTAAAAAACTAGCGGGAGGGTTAGATGAGCAGTTCTTC. Its protein product is CASKKLAGGLDEQFF.

The V gene is TRBV5-4, the J gene TRBJ2-1; 9 nucleotides line up with TRBD1. Germline V CDR1 and CDR2: SGHNT, YYREEE (reference sequence). The J segment lost 5 bases and the V segment lost 4 bases, leaving 7 bases of the junction unmatched. CDR3 length: 15 residues. The CDR3 sequence: CASSEARDRDNEQFF. The CDR3, as DNA: TGTGCCAGCAGCGAGGCCCGGGACAGGGACAATGAGCAGTTCTTC.